Each of the 11 T cell receptor beta chains below was sequenced from the same sample in a study of naive and memory T cell subsets (dated by TCRdb to 2015 to 2018). Study-wide conclusions, independent of this receptor: A few larger clonotypes were present in naive repertoires, particularly the CD8 repertoires, and these clonotypes were possibly memory cells re-expressing CD45RA.

Their antigens remain unidentified. Library preparation was by UMI-ligation and nested PCR. This sample was sequenced with an Illumina MiSeq. An equimolar mix of two oligonucleotides covering both TRBC1 and TRBC2 was used as the beta constant-region primer. Four rounds of PCR, combining the SP2 primer with nested alpha and beta constant-region primers, were used to amplify the ligated cDNA. TCRdb passed the public sequencing reads through fastp at Q25 and MiXCR, retaining productive beta sequences. Every distinct CDR3 protein forms one entry, paired with its most common genes and DNA. In all, the sample holds some 110,000 distinct CDR3 sequences, and more than 12% of those were seen once. 2.5% to 3.5% of the sample is held by the ten biggest clonotypes. Sequenced sample: naive CD8+ T cells from blood. The cell subset or site label of this sample denotes: naive T cells, CD45RA high CD27+. These receptors all come from a human donor in good health.

Relative to its sample, this clonotype is medium-sized. This chain uses TRBV4-1 with TRBJ2-2; D not resolved. Deletions cut 0 bases from V and 11 bases from J, with 10 bases between. The CDR3 runs 13 residues. CDR1 is MGHRA and CDR2 is YSYEKL in the germline V gene. The CDR3 region has the DNA TGCGCCAGCAGCCAAGACTCGGACCCCGAGCTGTTTTTT. It codes for CASSQDSDPELFF.

This clonotype was seen ten or more times. The J gene is TRBJ2-1, the V gene TRBV29-1, with a weak D call TRBD2 (6 bases). Trimming stripped 3 bases from V and 6 bases from J, with 9 bases between. The CDR3 is 12 amino acids. CDR1 and CDR2 (germline): SQVTM, ANQGSEA. The CDR3 region is CSVDGGSNEQFF. CDR3 coding DNA: TGCAGCGTTGACGGGGGTTCCAATGAGCAGTTCTTC.

The sample holds a few counts of this clonotype. The J gene is TRBJ2-1, the V gene TRBV3-1; D is uncertain. Deletions cut 0 bases from V and 5 bases from J, with 11 bases between. Germline lookup yields CDR1 LGHDT and CDR2 YNNKEL (reference sequence). The length of the CDR3 is 15 residues. The CDR3 DNA is TGTGCCAGCAGCCAAGATGATAGGTTAGACAATGAGCAGTTCTTC. This codes for CASSQDDRLDNEQFF.

In its sample, this clonotype was seen once. J is TRBJ2-7 and V is TRBV6-6; 9 positions agree with TRBD1. The germline CDR1 and CDR2 sequences are MNHNY and SVGAGI (reference sequence). This CDR3 has 15 residues. The V gene end was trimmed by 0 bases and the J gene end by 4 bases; junction bases not matched to a gene: 4. The CDR3 nucleotides are TGTGCCAGCAGTTACTCGGGGACAGGGCCTTACGAGCAGTACTTC. Protein product: CASSYSGTGPYEQYF.

The V and J genes are TRBV12-3 or TRBV12-4 and TRBJ2-7; TRBD2 matches at 7 bases. The CDR3 loop spans 15 amino acids. V lost 5 bases to trimming and J lost 3 bases; unmatched junction nucleotides: 10. The CDR3 region is CASSPRGESGYEQYF. DNA of the CDR3: TGTGCCAGCAGTCCCCGGGGGGAGTCCGGCTACGAGCAGTACTTC.

The J gene is TRBJ2-3, the V gene TRBV9, with 14 bases that match TRBD2. The CDR3 totals 16 residues. J lost 4 bases, V lost 4 bases, and 5 bases had no gene match. Germline V gives CDR1 SGDLS, CDR2 YYNGEE. The CDR3, as DNA: TGTGCCAGCAGCATCGGACTAGCGGGGGGTGCAGATACGCAGTATTTT. Its protein product is CASSIGLAGGADTQYF.

This clonotype was recorded once. This chain uses TRBV4-3 with TRBJ1-6; D not resolved. This CDR3 region has 15 residues. Germline V gives CDR1 LGHNA, CDR2 YSLEER. V was trimmed by 0 bases and J by 6 bases, leaving 9 bases between them. The CDR3 here is CASSQDQEVNSPLHF. The CDR3 coding sequence is TGCGCCAGCAGCCAAGATCAGGAGGTTAATTCACCCCTCCACTTT.

The V gene is TRBV6-1, the J gene TRBJ2-3; TRBD2 might be the D (5 bases). V lost 3 bases to trimming and J lost 2 bases, with 12 bases between them. The CDR3 is 15 amino acids. Germline CDR1 is MNHNS and CDR2 is SASEGT. The CDR3: CASSEVGSSTDTQYF. The CDR3, as DNA: TGTGCCAGCAGTGAGGTGGGGAGTTCCACAGATACGCAGTATTTT.

The V call is TRBV19, the J call TRBJ2-1; D tentatively fits TRBD1 or TRBD2 (7 bases each). Germline lookup yields CDR1 LNHDA and CDR2 SQIVND (reference sequence). Trimming removed 5 bases from V and 10 bases from J, with 18 bases in between. The CDR3 extends over 14 amino acids. CDR3 sequence: CASSWEGVTGEQFF. Written as DNA, the CDR3 is TGTGCCAGTAGTTGGGAGGGGGTGACAGGGGAGCAGTTCTTC.

V usage is TRBV9 and J usage is TRBJ2-2, with D tentatively TRBD1 (5 bases). This CDR3 region has 15 residues. The V gene lost 2 bases and the J gene lost 0 bases, with 8 bases spanning the gap. The germline V gene has CDR1 SGDLS and CDR2 YYNGEE. The CDR3 nucleotides are TGTGCCAGCAGCGTTAGGGGAACGAACACCGGGGAGCTGTTTTTT. Translating gives CASSVRGTNTGELFF.

The CDR3 bases are TGTGCCAGCAGTGCCAGATGGACAGGGGCCTTTTACAATGAGCAGTTCTTC. Translated, it gives CASSARWTGAFYNEQFF. The chain has TRBV28 and TRBJ2-1; 9 bases are shared with TRBD1. This CDR3 is 17 amino acids long. Per germline, CDR1 MDHEN and CDR2 SYDVKM. Unmatched junction bases numbered 12, after V lost 5 bases and J lost 4 bases.